Listed here is a single T cell receptor beta chain. Its antigen remains undetermined. No much larger clone is present one base from it, and per-base qualities are unavailable. The data originate from a study of T cell responses to AZD1222 COVID-19 vaccine (dated by TCRdb to the early 2020s). Broadly, across the study: TCR sequencing was performed for about 240 trial participants, of whom about 200 were given two doses of AZD1222 and around 25 were given two doses of MenACWY control vaccine. Trial participants were enrolled by age into subgroups of 18-55, 56-69 and 70-plus years, and around 140, 26 and 57 TCR-sequenced participants, respectively, were included in these subgroups.

Sample time point, as interpreted from the label and publication: about 28 days (+/-7) after the second vaccine dose. Because spike-specific TCR depth and breadth did not differ between the two schedules, AZD1222 recipients who got a second dose at roughly 4 weeks were pooled with those who got a second dose at roughly 12 weeks. The vaccinee samples were drawn from two UK trials, COV001 and COV002, one of which was a single-blind randomized controlled phase 2/3 trial testing AZD1222 (ChAdOx1 nCoV-19) in healthy adults. For TCRbeta chain sequencing, PBMC samples were collected from trial participants at day 0 and at day 28 after the second dose. The CDR3 regions of human TCRbeta chains were analyzed by immunosequencing. Concerning the study's data processing: TCRs in the repertoires were matched against a reference library of SARS-CoV-2-specific TCRs that had been generated with the MIRA antigen-specificity platform. Breadth was defined as the fraction of unique TCRs that were SARS-CoV-2-associated, and depth was defined as the fraction of total T cells that were SARS-CoV-2-associated. Using the MIRA data, each spike-specific TCR was assigned both to the spike region to which the TCR was reactive and to a CD4 or CD8 class. Log10-transformed breadth and depth values were compared by one-way ANOVA with Sidak's multiple comparisons tests. TCRdb mirrors the immuneACCESS table, restricted to in-frame sequences. Some clones are absent from its copies; in checked studies, under half trace to an unresolved V gene, and the reason for the others is unknown. V, J and clone size are those of that table, while D and trimming were read from the DNA. The sample includes more than 90,000 clones, with more than 75% observed a single time. The ten largest clones represent about 4% of the sample.

CDR1 SQVTM and CDR2 ANQGSEA were looked up in the germline V gene. V was cut back by 7 bases and J by 3 bases, leaving a gap of 5 bases between them. Its CDR3 holds 10 amino acids, cysteine through phenylalanine. Only the CDR3 portion is preserved as DNA: 30 bases, with reading frame beginning at the first base. Overall study outcomes, separate from this receptor: Most participants were white British and females outnumbered males, and the authors suggested that clonal diversity may have been underestimated. Because no day 14 peak-response samples were available, repertoires were characterized only after the peak T cell response. Conclusions about previously exposed vaccinees are limited because only a handful of AZD1222 recipients were SARS-CoV-2 seropositive at baseline. A significant rise in spike-specific TCR breadth and depth was observed after two AZD1222 doses relative to day 0 and relative to MenACWY recipients. Nearly half of unique spike-specific TCRs reportedly recognized epitopes outside regions mutated in the B.1.351 and B.1.1.7 variants. In the small 56-69-year group, the increase in depth fell short of significance, most likely because of low power. CD4 TCRs associated with the vaccine covered the entire spike protein, and the dominant responses were in regions 160-218 and 743-854.

This sequence originates from an adult who received the AZD1222 COVID-19 vaccine. The chain links TRBV29-1 with TRBJ2-3; no D segment can be confidently identified. The material sequenced was peripheral blood, taken 28 days after the second AZD1222 dose. The CDR3 loop reads CSGGTDTQYF. The DNA is TGCAGCGGGGGAACAGATACGCAGTATTTT.